These 8 T cell receptor beta chains originate from one sample sequenced in a study of T cells in women clearing cervical HPV infection. The table came from immunoSEQ multiplex PCR; TCRdb's copy has only in-frame clones and leaves some out. This repertoire includes around 30,000 clones. Material: blood buffy coat. Source of these receptors: a woman aged 18 to 69 with a cervical HPV16 infection that either progressed to CIN3+ or cleared (not recorded which).

Note on this clone: The read ends 3 residues shy of where the CDR3 ends; the end is completed using the germline J gene. This chain links TRBV5-1 with TRBJ2-2; D tentatively reads TRBD1 or TRBD2 (5 bases each). There are 13 residues in the CDR3. Per germline, CDR1 SGHRS and CDR2 YFSETQ. Incomplete CDR3 DNA: TGCGCCAGCAGCCTAAGGGGAGATGAAAAG. Translating it yields CASSLRGDEK. The entire CDR3 sequence reads CASSLRGDEKLFF.

For this clone: The read finishes 3 residues shy of the CDR3 end, and the germline J gene is used to complete it. This chain uses TRBV19 with TRBJ2-7; 11 nucleotides line up with TRBD2. CDR1 and CDR2 (germline): LNHDA, SQIVND (reference sequence). The CDR3 contains 18 residues. Unmatched junction bases numbered 17, after V lost 5 bases and J lost 5 bases. CDR3 DNA, as far as it was read: TGTGCCAGTAGTTCAACCGGGACTAGCGGTTTTCTGGGGGACGAG. As protein: CASSSTGTSGFLGDE. The whole CDR3 protein is CASSSTGTSGFLGDEQYF. The variable domain in full, completed from reference TRBV19 and TRBJ2-7, reads DGGITQSPKYLFRKEGQNVTLSCEQNLNHDAMYWYRQDPGQGLRLIYYSQIVNDFQKGDIAEGYSVSREKKESFPLTVTSAQKNPTAFYLCASSSTGTSGFLGDEQYFGPGTRLTVT.

This CDR3 is CSTIGDRGLAGYTF. The CDR3 DNA, read in part, is TGCAGTACGATCGGAGACAGGGGGCTAGCTGGC. This sequence joins TRBV20-1 and TRBJ1-2; TRBD1 matches 10 bases. The read falls 3 residues short of the CDR3 end, and the missing part is taken from the germline J gene. The CDR3 is 14 amino acids. V was pared by 8 bases and J by 7 bases, with 13 bases of the junction left unmatched. The germline V gene has CDR1 DFQATT and CDR2 SNEGSKA (reference sequence).

Turning to this clone: The CDR3 end falls 3 residues outside the read, so it is completed with the germline J gene. This chain uses TRBV20-1 with TRBJ2-5; TRBD1 matches at 8 bases. The trim removed 6 bases at V and 4 bases at J, leaving 7 bases unmatched. The CDR3 extends over 13 amino acids. Germline assignment: CDR1 DFQATT and CDR2 SNEGSKA (reference sequence). The covered CDR3 bases are TGCAGTGCCTCCGGGACAGGCACAGAGACC. It encodes CSASGTGTET. The full-length CDR3 reads as CSASGTGTETQYF.

As concerns this clone: The read halts 3 residues ahead of the CDR3 end, with the missing end drawn from the germline J gene. The gene calls are TRBV10-3 and TRBJ2-7; D perhaps matches TRBD2 (6 bases). This CDR3 region has 14 residues. Trimming removed 0 bases from V and 6 bases from J, with 12 bases in between. CDR1 and CDR2 (germline): ENHRY, SYGVKD. The CDR3 loop is CAISESLVGGEQYF. The CDR3 bases that were read are TGTGCCATCAGTGAGTCCCTCGTGGGGGGCGAG.

Concerning this clone: The observed sequence ends 3 residues before the CDR3 terminus, with the missing tail filled in from the germline J gene. V is TRBV20-1 and J is TRBJ1-2; D not resolved. Looked up from germline, CDR1 is DFQATT and CDR2 is SNEGSKA (reference sequence). The V end was cut by 3 bases, the J end by 1 base, with 12 bases between. The CDR3 loop spans 14 amino acids. The CDR3 DNA, read in part, is TGCAGTGCTAGGAAACAGCTAATTAACTATGGC. Protein: CSARKQLINYG. The whole CDR3 reads CSARKQLINYGYTF.

Remarks on this clone: Read sequence stops 3 residues before the CDR3 end, and the germline J gene provides the missing end. The gene calls are TRBV5-4 and TRBJ2-1; 8 nucleotides line up with TRBD2. Germline V gene lookup returns CDR1 SGHNT and CDR2 YYREEE (reference sequence). This CDR3 has 16 residues. Trimming took 1 base from V and 4 from J; bases not matched to a gene: 7. CDR3 residues: CASSLWETSAYNEQFF. The sequenced part of the CDR3 DNA is TGTGCCAGCAGCTTGTGGGAGACTAGCGCTTACAATGAG.

Comment on this clone: The read ends 3 residues shy of where the CDR3 ends; the end is completed using the germline J gene. The chain employs TRBV20-1 and TRBJ1-1; maybe TRBD1 (6 bases). Germline lookup yields CDR1 DFQATT and CDR2 SNEGSKA (reference sequence). V was trimmed by 0 bases and J by 4 bases, leaving 21 bases between them. The CDR3 is 17 residues long. The CDR3 DNA, read in part, is TGCAGTGCTAGAGATGACAGAGGGGGTAGGCGTGCCACTGAA. Its translation: CSARDDRGGRRATE. The whole CDR3 sequence reads CSARDDRGGRRATEAFF.